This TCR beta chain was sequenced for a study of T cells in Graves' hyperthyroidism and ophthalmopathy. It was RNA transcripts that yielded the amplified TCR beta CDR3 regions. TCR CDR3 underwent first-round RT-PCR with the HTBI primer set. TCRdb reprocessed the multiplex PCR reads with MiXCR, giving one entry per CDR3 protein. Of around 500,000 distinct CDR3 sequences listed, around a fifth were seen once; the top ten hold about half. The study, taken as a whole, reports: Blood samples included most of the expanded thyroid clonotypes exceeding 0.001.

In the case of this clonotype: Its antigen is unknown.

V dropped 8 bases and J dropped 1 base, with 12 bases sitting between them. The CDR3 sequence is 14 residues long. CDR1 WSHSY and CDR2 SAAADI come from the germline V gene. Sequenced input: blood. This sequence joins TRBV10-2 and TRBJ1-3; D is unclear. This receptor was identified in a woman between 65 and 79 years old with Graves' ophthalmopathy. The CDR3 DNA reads TGCGCCAGCTCCTCCATCGGGTCTGGAAACACCATATATTTT. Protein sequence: CASSSIGSGNTIYF.